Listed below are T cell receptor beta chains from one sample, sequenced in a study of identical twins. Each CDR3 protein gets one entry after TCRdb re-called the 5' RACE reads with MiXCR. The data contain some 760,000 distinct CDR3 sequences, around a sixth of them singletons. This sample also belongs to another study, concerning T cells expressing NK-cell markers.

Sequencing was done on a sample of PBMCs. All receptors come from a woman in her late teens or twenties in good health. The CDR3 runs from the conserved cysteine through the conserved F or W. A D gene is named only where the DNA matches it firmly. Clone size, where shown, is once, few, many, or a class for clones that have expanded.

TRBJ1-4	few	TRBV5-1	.	CASSFAGDEKLFF	TGCGCCAGCAGCTTTGCAGGGGATGAAAAACTGTTTTTT
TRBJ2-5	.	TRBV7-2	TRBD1	CASSSRTGGVTQYF	TGTGCCAGCAGCTCCCGGACAGGGGGCGTGACCCAGTACTTC
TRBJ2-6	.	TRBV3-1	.	CASSQDLRLAGANVLTF	TGTGCCAGCAGCCAAGATCTCCGGCTGGCTGGGGCCAACGTCCTGACTTTC
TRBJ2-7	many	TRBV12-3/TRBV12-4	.	CASSLSAEQYF	TGTGCCAGCAGTTTATCGGCCGAGCAGTACTTC
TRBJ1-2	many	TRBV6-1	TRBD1	CASSPGRDRRNGYTF	TGTGCCAGCAGTCCCGGGAGGGACAGGCGTAATGGCTACACCTTC
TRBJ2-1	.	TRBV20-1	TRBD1	CSARDQGDHSHF	TGCAGTGCTAGAGATCAGGGGGACCACTCCCATTTC
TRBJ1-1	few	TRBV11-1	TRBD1	CASSGAKRGDRANTEAFF	TGTGCCAGCAGCGGAGCCAAGAGGGGGGACAGGGCAAACACTGAAGCTTTCTTT
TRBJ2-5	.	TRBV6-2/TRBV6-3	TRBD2	CASRVAGARETQYF	TGTGCCAGCAGAGTCGCGGGAGCGCGGGAGACCCAGTACTTC
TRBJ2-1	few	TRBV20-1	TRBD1	CSAGPGDRDKNEQFF	TGCAGTGCTGGGCCCGGGGACAGGGATAAGAATGAGCAGTTCTTC
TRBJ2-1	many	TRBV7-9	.	CASSPRGSEQFF	TGTGCCAGCAGTCCCCGTGGATCTGAGCAGTTCTTC
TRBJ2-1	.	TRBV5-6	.	CASTQYGVTSYNEQFF	TGTGCCAGCACCCAGTACGGGGTTACGTCCTACAATGAGCAGTTCTTC
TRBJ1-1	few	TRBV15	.	CATSTSGNPEAFF	TGTGCCACCAGTACCTCAGGGAATCCTGAAGCTTTCTTT
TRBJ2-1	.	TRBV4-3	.	CASSQNRAYNEQFF	TGCGCCAGCAGCCAAAATCGGGCTTACAATGAGCAGTTCTTC
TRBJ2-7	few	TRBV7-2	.	CASSFLGAAGVEQYF	TGTGCCAGCAGCTTTCTGGGGGCTGCGGGAGTCGAGCAGTACTTC
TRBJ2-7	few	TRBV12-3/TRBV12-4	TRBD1	CASSLFVGQGAEQYF	TGTGCCAGCAGTTTATTTGTCGGACAGGGGGCCGAGCAGTACTTC
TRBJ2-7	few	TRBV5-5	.	CASSLDSQYEQYF	TGTGCCAGCAGCTTGGACAGCCAGTACGAGCAGTACTTC
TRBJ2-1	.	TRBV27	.	CASSLRRDVHNEQFF	TGTGCCAGCAGTTTACGGCGGGACGTCCACAATGAGCAGTTCTTC
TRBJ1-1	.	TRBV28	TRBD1	CASVTGTNTEAFF	TGTGCCAGCGTGACAGGGACGAACACTGAAGCTTTCTTT
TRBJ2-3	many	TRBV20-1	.	CSARDGGSSTDTQYF	TGCAGTGCTAGAGACGGCGGCTCTAGCACAGATACGCAGTATTTT
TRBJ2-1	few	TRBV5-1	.	CASSLISGQGEQFF	TGCGCCAGCAGCTTGATTAGCGGTCAGGGGGAGCAGTTCTTC
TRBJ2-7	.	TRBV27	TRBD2	CASSYSSGGYEQYF	TGTGCCAGCAGTTATTCTAGCGGGGGCTACGAGCAGTACTTC